The 14 T cell receptor beta chains listed next were all sequenced from one sample in a study of beta chain features in type 1 diabetes. All of the isolated RNA was reverse transcribed, so expressed TCRB transcripts were sequenced. Produced via immunoSEQ multiplex PCR; TCRdb's table is partial and in-frame only. The sample carries around 40,000 clones, about two thirds recorded once. The sequenced sample consisted of Tregs from blood. The receptors shown here come from a woman aged 30 to 39 in good health.

This clone appeared a few times. V and J are TRBV7-2 and TRBJ1-2; maybe TRBD1 (6 bases). Trimming left V 4 bases short and J 11 bases short, with 14 bases between. Germline assignment: CDR1 SGHTA and CDR2 FQGNSA. The CDR3 is 12 residues long. The CDR3 nucleotides are TGTGCCAGCAGCTCCCAGGGGTTGGGTTACACCTTC. Protein product: CASSSQGLGYTF.

V and J are TRBV5-6 and TRBJ2-4; TRBD1 aligns across 8 bases. V gave up 4 bases and J gave up 6 bases; unmatched junction bases: 6. Germline V CDR1 and CDR2: SGHDT, YYEEEE. There are 14 residues in the CDR3. DNA of the CDR3: TGTGCCAGCAGCCGCAGACAGGGGACAAACATTCAGTACTTC. Its protein is CASSRRQGTNIQYF. Looking up the rest from reference TRBV5-6 and TRBJ2-4 gives the full variable domain: DAGVTQSPTHLIKTRGQQVTLRCSPKSGHDTVSWYQQALGQGPQFIFQYYEEEERQRGNFPDRFSGHQFPNYSSELNVNALLLGDSALYLCASSRRQGTNIQYFGAGTRLSVL.

The chain carries TRBV5-1 and TRBJ1-3; 7 bases map to TRBD1. Germline CDR1 and CDR2: SGHRS and YFSETQ. Trimming removed 0 bases from V and 4 bases from J; junction bases left unmatched: 4. The length of the CDR3 is 15 residues. CDR3 protein: CASSLGDRKGNTIYF. In DNA form, the CDR3 reads TGCGCCAGCAGCTTGGGGGACAGAAAAGGAAACACCATATATTTT.

This clone appeared a few times. This CDR3 reads CASSWAGLGEQYF. In nucleotides, the CDR3 is TGCGCCAGCAGTTGGGCAGGGCTCGGCGAGCAGTACTTC. The genes are TRBV5-1 and TRBJ2-7, with D possibly being TRBD1 (5 bases). V was clipped by 5 bases and J by 6 bases, with 15 bases between them. This CDR3 contains 13 residues. Germline-derived CDR1 and CDR2 are SGHRS and YFSETQ.

The rearrangement joins TRBV7-2 to TRBJ2-5, with a weak D call TRBD1 (7 bases). Germline CDR1 reads SGHTA; CDR2 reads FQGNSA. The CDR3 consists of 15 residues. The V gene lost 6 bases and the J gene lost 2 bases, with 16 bases spanning the gap. Written as DNA, the CDR3 is TGTGCCAGCAGTCCAGGGGGGACAGTTCAAGAGACCCAGTACTTC. Translation: CASSPGGTVQETQYF.

In this sample, this clone turned up a few times. The chain employs TRBV10-3 and TRBJ1-5; 7 bases map to TRBD1. The CDR3 spans 15 residues. Germline V lookup: CDR1 ENHRY, CDR2 SYGVKD. Trimming removed 2 bases from V and 6 bases from J; junction bases left unmatched: 7. In nucleotides, the CDR3 is TGTGCCATCAGTGAGCTAGGGGGCTTGCTTCAGCCCCAGCATTTT. Its protein is CAISELGGLLQPQHF.

This chain joins TRBV2 and TRBJ1-2; D gene uncertain. There are 12 residues in the CDR3. V lost 11 bases to trimming and J lost 0 bases, with 10 bases between them. Germline CDR1 SNHLY, CDR2 FYNNEI. CDR3 DNA: TGTGCCGATAGGGAGTCTAACTATGGCTACACCTTC. Translation gives CADRESNYGYTF. The whole variable domain, remainder taken from reference TRBV2 and TRBJ1-2, is EPEVTQTPSHQVTQMGQEVILRCVPISNHLYFYWYRQILGQKVEFLVSFYNNEISEKSEIFDDQFSVERPDGSNFTLKIRSTKLEDSAMYFCADRESNYGYTFGSGTRLTVV.

The chain recombines TRBV6-1 with TRBJ2-7; 7 bases fit TRBD2. The CDR3 extends over 14 amino acids. CDR1 is MNHNS and CDR2 is SASEGT in the germline V gene. V lost 8 bases, J lost 2 bases, and 9 bases stayed unmatched. In nucleotides, the CDR3 is TGTGCCAGCGGGAGGGTCGGAGGGACCTACGAGCAGTACTTC. Translated, it gives CASGRVGGTYEQYF.

The J gene is TRBJ1-4, the V gene TRBV29-1, with a possible D match to TRBD1 (5 bases). With 0 bases removed from V and 2 bases from J, the gap between germline ends came to 16 bases. The CDR3 contains 17 residues. Germline CDR1 SQVTM, CDR2 ANQGSEA. The CDR3 protein is CSVEDNIAGSTNEKLFF. In DNA form, the CDR3 reads TGCAGCGTTGAAGATAATATCGCAGGGTCCACTAATGAAAAACTGTTTTTT. Full variable domain (missing parts from reference TRBV29-1 and TRBJ1-4): SAVISQKPSRDICQRGTSLTIQCQVDSQVTMMFWYRQQPGQSLTLIATANQGSEATYESGFVIDKFPISRPNLTFSTLTVSNMSPEDSSIYLCSVEDNIAGSTNEKLFFGSGTQLSVL.

Only a few counts were recorded for this clone. The chain carries TRBV29-1 and TRBJ1-1, with 7 positions matching TRBD1. This CDR3 is built from 15 residues. Germline CDR1 is SQVTM and CDR2 is ANQGSEA. V trimming: 5 bases; J trimming: 0 bases; junction bases outside the gene matches: 9. The CDR3 sequence: CSVNPGQAMNTEAFF. In DNA, the CDR3 is TGCAGCGTTAACCCTGGACAGGCGATGAACACTGAAGCTTTCTTT.

CDR3 region: CASRVLAGSYNEQFF. Written as DNA, the CDR3 is TGCGCCAGCAGAGTCCTAGCGGGCTCCTACAATGAGCAGTTCTTC. The gene calls are TRBV5-1 and TRBJ2-1, with TRBD2 matching over 8 bases. Germline trimming cut 5 bases from V and 0 bases from J; bases unmatched to any gene: 4. From germline, CDR1 is SGHRS and CDR2 YFSETQ. This CDR3 contains 15 residues.

The genes are TRBV7-9 and TRBJ2-7, with 8 nucleotides matching TRBD1. V shed 5 bases, J shed 2 bases, and the junction held 11 bases outside the gene matches. The CDR3 spans 16 residues. Germline V gene data show CDR1 as SEHNR and CDR2 as FQNEAQ (reference sequence). The CDR3 DNA sequence: TGTGCCAGCAGCACGCAAAGACAGGGGCGCCCCTACGAGCAGTACTTC. This sequence encodes CASSTQRQGRPYEQYF.

This rearrangement joins TRBV7-9 to TRBJ2-1, with D maybe TRBD2 (6 bases). Germline assignment: CDR1 SEHNR and CDR2 FQNEAQ (reference sequence). This CDR3 region has 12 residues. The germline V and J ends were trimmed by 7 bases and 8 bases, with 12 bases remaining between them. CDR3 nucleotides: TGTGCCAGCAATGGCGGGGACGATGAGCAGTTCTTC. Protein product: CASNGGDDEQFF.

This rearrangement joins TRBV7-2 to TRBJ1-1, with 7 positions matching TRBD1. Looked up from germline, CDR1 is SGHTA and CDR2 is FQGNSA. CDR3 length equals 16 residues. The J segment lost 4 bases and the V segment lost 5 bases, leaving 13 bases of the junction unmatched. The CDR3 spells CASSLQPTGRGTEAFF. CDR3 sequence (DNA): TGTGCCAGCAGCCTCCAGCCGACAGGGCGAGGCACTGAAGCTTTCTTT.